Here is one T cell receptor beta chain with its context. This sample was included in a study of blood T cell repertoires in COVID-19. As for the study in general: PBMCs, B-cell-depleted T cells, or T cells were the source of the cDNA or gDNA that made up the material.

Assay used: immunoSEQ multiplex PCR; TCRdb lists only in-frame clones, some missing. Altogether some 200,000 clones are present, 84% being singletons, with the ten largest covering about 1.5%. The sequenced sample was peripheral blood. The TCR was taken from a woman between 35 and 50 years old who had recovered from COVID-19.

The CDR3 nucleotides read TGCGCCAGCAGCGCCAGGGTTAGGGATGGCTACACCTTC. Its protein is CASSARVRDGYTF. This sequence joins TRBV5-1 and TRBJ1-2; D may be TRBD1 (5 bases). Germline V gene lookup returns CDR1 SGHRS and CDR2 YFSETQ. Trimming stripped 4 bases from V and 6 bases from J, with 13 bases between. The CDR3 extends over 13 amino acids.